One sample yielded the 32 T cell receptor beta chains listed below, sequenced in a study of technical replicates of blood from a few donors. Data came from immunoSEQ multiplex PCR; TCRdb stores just in-frame clones and leaves some out. The sample holds roughly 90,000 clones, about 94% seen once. The sequenced material came from T cells isolated from PBMCs. All receptors derive from a human donor in good health.

V is TRBV2 and J is TRBJ2-7, with D maybe TRBD2 (5 bases). Germline CDR1 is SNHLY and CDR2 is FYNNEI. V dropped 3 bases and J dropped 3 bases, with 6 bases sitting between them. The CDR3 totals 12 residues. CDR3 DNA: TGTGCCAGCAGTGAGGCGGGCTACGAGCAGTACTTC. Translating gives CASSEAGYEQYF.

CDR3 nucleotide sequence: TGCGCCAGCAGCTTGAGAGGTACGGAGAGCTCCTACAATGAGCAGTTCTTC. Its protein is CASSLRGTESSYNEQFF. V is TRBV5-1 and J is TRBJ2-1; no clear D gene. Germline V gene sequence: CDR1 SGHRS, CDR2 YFSETQ. The CDR3 totals 17 residues. V shed 1 base and J shed 0 bases, with 14 bases lying between them.

The chain employs TRBV28 and TRBJ1-1, with D possibly being TRBD1 (6 bases). The V gene lost 6 bases and the J gene lost 2 bases, with 13 bases spanning the gap. CDR3 length: 14 residues. Germline-derived CDR1 and CDR2 are MDHEN and SYDVKM. CDR3 loop: CASSTRGHNTEAFF. The DNA of the CDR3 is TGTGCCAGCAGCACCAGGGGCCATAACACTGAAGCTTTCTTT.

The chain recombines TRBV25-1 with TRBJ2-1; D uncertain. In germline, CDR1 is MGHDK, CDR2 SYGVNS. The CDR3 spans 17 residues. V lost 1 base and J lost 0, with 13 bases in between. The CDR3 region is CASSEFRSSGSYNEQFF. For the CDR3, the DNA is TGTGCCAGCAGTGAATTTCGCAGTTCGGGCTCCTACAATGAGCAGTTCTTC.

The chain joins TRBV4-2 to TRBJ2-3; tentative D call: TRBD2 (6 bases). V was trimmed by 2 bases and J by 5 bases, leaving 14 bases between them. The CDR3 is made up of 15 amino acids. The germline V gene encodes CDR1 LGHNA and CDR2 YNFKEQ. The CDR3 bases are TGTGCCAGCAGCCAACCAGCGGGTGGAGGAGATACGCAGTATTTT. Translating it yields CASSQPAGGGDTQYF.

The rearrangement uses TRBV6-1 and TRBJ2-7; D is unclear. The CDR3 extends over 13 amino acids. The germline CDR1 and CDR2 sequences are MNHNS and SASEGT. V dropped 0 bases and J dropped 5 bases, with 8 bases sitting between them. The CDR3 reads CASSEALRDEQYF. The CDR3 bases are TGTGCCAGCAGTGAAGCGCTTCGGGACGAGCAGTACTTC.

There are a few counts of this clone. The chain carries TRBV11-2 and TRBJ2-7; D possibly corresponds to TRBD2 (5 bases). Germline CDR1 is SGHAT and CDR2 is FQNNGV. The CDR3 sequence is 14 residues long. V gave up 4 bases and J gave up 2 bases, with 12 bases separating them. DNA of the CDR3: TGTGCCAGCAGCTCGGACTGGAAGGCCTACGAGCAGTACTTC. This sequence encodes CASSSDWKAYEQYF.

The rearrangement uses TRBV27 and TRBJ1-1; D may be TRBD1 (6 bases). Germline CDR1 is MNHEY and CDR2 is SMNVEV (reference sequence). Trimming stripped 0 bases from V and 1 base from J, with 6 bases between. The CDR3 runs to 14 residues. The CDR3 is CASSLSGANTEAFF. For the CDR3, the DNA is TGTGCCAGCAGTTTATCGGGGGCGAACACTGAAGCTTTCTTT.

The CDR3 sequence is CASSILLAGGVDTQYF. The CDR3 DNA reads TGTGCCAGTAGTATTCTTTTAGCGGGGGGCGTAGATACGCAGTATTTT. This rearrangement joins TRBV19 to TRBJ2-3, with 10 bases fitting TRBD2. Germline CDR1 reads LNHDA; CDR2 reads SQIVND (reference sequence). V dropped 3 bases and J dropped 5; count of bases not matched to a gene: 8. The CDR3 contains 16 residues.

The chain is built from TRBV7-9 and TRBJ2-2; TRBD1 aligns across 12 bases. Looked up from germline, CDR1 is SEHNR and CDR2 is FQNEAQ (reference sequence). The CDR3 is 16 residues long. Unmatched junction bases numbered 5, after V lost 5 bases and J lost 4 bases. The CDR3 coding sequence is TGTGCCAGCAGCCCGGGACAGGGGGCATCCACCGGGGAGCTGTTTTTT. This gives the protein CASSPGQGASTGELFF. Using reference TRBV7-9 and TRBJ2-2 for the parts outside the CDR3, the full variable domain is DTGVSQNPRHKITKRGQNVTFRCDPISEHNRLYWYRQTLGQGPEFLTYFQNEAQLEKSRLLSDRFSAERPKGSFSTLEIQRTEQGDSAMYLCASSPGQGASTGELFFGEGSRLTVL.

The gene calls are TRBV11-2 and TRBJ2-7; TRBD2 is a possible D gene (7 bases). The V gene's germline CDR1 is SGHAT and CDR2 FQNNGV. The CDR3 has 16 residues. V was pared by 3 bases and J by 5 bases, with 20 bases between. CDR3: CASSFNLGASGDEQYF. The CDR3 DNA reads as TGTGCCAGCAGCTTTAATTTGGGGGCTAGCGGCGACGAGCAGTACTTC.

CDR3 region: CASSGSGGLTDTQYF. The CDR3 coding sequence is TGTGCCAGCAGCGGTAGCGGGGGCCTCACAGATACGCAGTATTTT. The V and J genes are TRBV9 and TRBJ2-3; TRBD2 agrees at 9 bases. The CDR3 runs 15 residues. Looked up from germline, CDR1 is SGDLS and CDR2 is YYNGEE. The J segment lost 2 bases and the V segment lost 3 bases, leaving 4 bases of the junction unmatched.

This chain links TRBV9 with TRBJ1-6; D gene uncertain. V was shortened by 0 bases and J by 10 bases, with 17 bases between the two germline ends. CDR1 and CDR2 from the germline V gene are SGDLS and YYNGEE. This CDR3 spans 16 amino acids. Here the CDR3 reads CASSVDRGTTGSPLHF. CDR3 in DNA: TGTGCCAGCAGCGTAGACCGCGGTACGACTGGGTCACCCCTCCACTTT.

This clone was seen only a few times. V is TRBV2 and J is TRBJ1-1; D is possibly TRBD1 (5 bases). Germline values: CDR1 SNHLY, CDR2 FYNNEI. The CDR3 is 16 residues long. The V and J ends lost 10 bases and 0 bases respectively, with 21 bases between them. The chain's CDR3 is CATLSARGGMNTEAFF. The CDR3 DNA follows: TGTGCCACCCTTAGCGCTAGGGGAGGGATGAACACTGAAGCTTTCTTT.

This sequence joins TRBV6-1 and TRBJ1-1, with D unclear. CDR3 size: 13 residues. V lost 3 bases and J lost 11, with 16 bases in between. Germline CDR1 reads MNHNS; CDR2 reads SASEGT. The CDR3 reads CASSDTSGGDAFF. The CDR3 DNA sequence: TGTGCCAGCAGTGATACATCTGGCGGCGATGCTTTCTTT.

The V and J genes are TRBV5-8 and TRBJ2-3; D may be TRBD2 (6 bases). The CDR3 runs 16 residues. Trimming stripped 6 bases from V and 2 bases from J, with 19 bases between. In germline, CDR1 is SGHTS, CDR2 YDEGEE. CDR3 DNA sequence: TGTGCCAGCATTCCGGGGGAGCGCGTCGCCACAGATACGCAGTATTTT. Its protein is CASIPGERVATDTQYF.

J is TRBJ2-7 and V is TRBV7-3; TRBD1 matches 7 bases. V was pared by 4 bases and J by 13 bases, with 13 bases of the junction left unmatched. This CDR3 region has 13 residues. Germline lookup yields CDR1 SGHTA and CDR2 FQGTGA. The chain's CDR3 is CASSSGQEPRLYF. DNA of the CDR3: TGTGCCAGCAGCTCCGGACAGGAACCTCGGCTTTACTTC.

This chain joins TRBV6-5 and TRBJ2-7, with 10 bases lining up with TRBD2. The V segment lost 0 bases and the J segment 7 bases; nucleotides outside the gene matches: 9. Looked up from germline, CDR1 is MNHEY and CDR2 is SVGAGI. The CDR3 is 16 residues long. The CDR3 reads CASSYSFPSGGGEQYF. In nucleotides, the CDR3 is TGTGCCAGCAGTTACTCTTTCCCTAGCGGGGGTGGAGAGCAGTACTTC.

The chain joins TRBV27 to TRBJ1-1, with D possibly TRBD1 on 5 matching bases. The V end was cut by 4 bases, the J end by 8 bases, with 20 bases between. Germline CDR1 reads MNHEY; CDR2 reads SMNVEV (reference sequence). CDR3 length equals 15 residues. CDR3 region: CASSSLGGWVSEAFF. DNA of the CDR3: TGTGCCAGCAGTTCTTTGGGGGGGTGGGTATCCGAAGCTTTCTTT.

The chain links TRBV6-1 to TRBJ1-4; TRBD1 might be the D (5 bases). There are 14 residues in the CDR3. Trimming cost V 1 base and J 8 bases, with 11 bases left between them. Germline CDR1 reads MNHNS; CDR2 reads SASEGT. CDR3 DNA: TGTGCCAGCAGTGAAGTGAAGGGGTCCGAAAAACTGTTTTTT. This codes for CASSEVKGSEKLFF.

The V gene is TRBV7-9, the J gene TRBJ1-1; 10 bases are a match to TRBD1. Germline loops: CDR1 SEHNR, CDR2 FQNEAQ (reference sequence). J was trimmed by 3 bases and V by 4 bases; bases with no gene match: 8. The CDR3 is 16 residues long. The CDR3 region is CASSSRQGAGDTEAFF. CDR3 DNA sequence: TGTGCCAGCAGCTCGCGACAGGGGGCAGGTGACACTGAAGCTTTCTTT.

The rearrangement links TRBV10-2 to TRBJ2-7; D possibly corresponds to TRBD2 (6 bases). Trimming took 3 bases from V and 7 from J, leaving 16 bases between them. This CDR3 contains 14 residues. The germline CDR1 and CDR2 sequences are WSHSY and SAAADI. CDR3: CASSDGGRIKEQYF. The CDR3 region has the DNA TGCGCCAGCAGTGACGGAGGGAGAATAAAGGAGCAGTACTTC.

The chain has TRBV7-9 and TRBJ2-5; D ambiguous. The ends were cut back, 0 bases at V and 0 bases at J, with 5 bases in the middle. The CDR3 is made up of 14 amino acids. Germline V gene sequence: CDR1 SEHNR, CDR2 FQNEAQ (reference sequence). The chain's CDR3 is CASSLAVDQETQYF. CDR3 in DNA: TGTGCCAGCAGCTTAGCGGTAGACCAAGAGACCCAGTACTTC.

V usage is TRBV19 and J usage is TRBJ1-5, with a possible D match to TRBD1 (5 bases). This CDR3 is 16 amino acids long. V was shortened by 5 bases and J by 0 bases, with 14 bases between the two germline ends. Germline V gene data show CDR1 as LNHDA and CDR2 as SQIVND (reference sequence). The CDR3 here is CASSPRGLPSNQPQHF. The CDR3 bases are TGTGCCAGTAGTCCGCGGGGACTCCCTAGCAATCAGCCCCAGCATTTT.

This chain links TRBV28 with TRBJ1-3; D is ambiguous. The CDR3 is 14 amino acids. The germline gives CDR1 MDHEN, CDR2 SYDVKM. The V end lost 6 bases, the J end lost 0 bases, and 9 bases lay between the germline ends. The CDR3 nucleotides read TGTGCCAGCAGCCTCCCAGTCTCTGGAAACACCATATATTTT. This sequence encodes CASSLPVSGNTIYF.

V is TRBV6-5 and J is TRBJ1-2; no firm D call. Trimming shortened V by 0 bases and J by 2 bases, and 4 bases separated the two germline ends. Germline V gene lookup returns CDR1 MNHEY and CDR2 SVGAGI. The CDR3 length is 13 residues. The CDR3 nucleotides read TGTGCCAGCAGTTACTCGAGGAACTATGGCTACACCTTC. It is translated as CASSYSRNYGYTF.

The chain couples TRBV10-3 to TRBJ2-1, with 7 positions matching TRBD2. After removal of 8 bases from V and 5 bases from J, the junction contained 6 bases not matched to a gene. The germline gives CDR1 ENHRY, CDR2 SYGVKD. The CDR3 spans 13 residues. The CDR3 spells CAIRGEGDNEQFF. CDR3 DNA sequence: TGTGCCATCCGCGGGGAGGGAGACAATGAGCAGTTCTTC.

This rearrangement joins TRBV12-5 to TRBJ1-1; a possible D gene is TRBD1 (5 bases). Germline CDR1 LGHNT, CDR2 FRNRAP. V lost 6 bases and J lost 2, with 16 bases in between. The length of the CDR3 is 15 residues. CDR3 in amino acids: CASGPYTGFNTEAFF. The CDR3 bases are TGTGCTAGTGGACCCTATACAGGCTTTAACACTGAAGCTTTCTTT.

V is TRBV5-1 and J is TRBJ1-2; D might be TRBD1 (5 bases). Germline CDR1 is SGHRS and CDR2 is YFSETQ. V dropped 9 bases and J dropped 2 bases, with 14 bases sitting between them. The CDR3 has 13 residues. The CDR3 DNA sequence: TGCGCCACCCGGGACTTCCTCAACTATGGCTACACCTTC. This encodes CATRDFLNYGYTF.

This chain links TRBV30 with TRBJ2-5; 8 positions agree with TRBD1. Germline V gene data show CDR1 as GTSNPN and CDR2 as SVGIG (reference sequence). V trimming: 4 bases; J trimming: 4 bases; junction bases outside the gene matches: 5. The CDR3 extends over 13 amino acids. CDR3 in DNA: TGTGCCTGGAACCCAGGGGGCGTAGAGACCCAGTACTTC. It codes for CAWNPGGVETQYF.

V usage is TRBV27 and J usage is TRBJ2-7, with a tentative D call TRBD2 (6 bases). The germline CDR1 and CDR2 sequences are MNHEY and SMNVEV (reference sequence). The CDR3 is made up of 14 amino acids. V was clipped by 4 bases and J by 2 bases, with 12 bases between them. The CDR3 bases are TGTGCCAGCAGTTCCCTTCGGGAGACCTACGAGCAGTACTTC. Its translation: CASSSLRETYEQYF.

This chain uses TRBV10-3 with TRBJ1-1; D is possibly TRBD1 (5 bases). The V end lost 0 bases, the J end lost 10 bases, and 9 bases lay between the germline ends. CDR1 is ENHRY, CDR2 SYGVKD, per germline. The CDR3 sequence is 12 residues long. The CDR3 region has the DNA TGTGCCATCAGTGAGTCGGGGGGAGCAGCTTTCTTT. Its protein product is CAISESGGAAFF.